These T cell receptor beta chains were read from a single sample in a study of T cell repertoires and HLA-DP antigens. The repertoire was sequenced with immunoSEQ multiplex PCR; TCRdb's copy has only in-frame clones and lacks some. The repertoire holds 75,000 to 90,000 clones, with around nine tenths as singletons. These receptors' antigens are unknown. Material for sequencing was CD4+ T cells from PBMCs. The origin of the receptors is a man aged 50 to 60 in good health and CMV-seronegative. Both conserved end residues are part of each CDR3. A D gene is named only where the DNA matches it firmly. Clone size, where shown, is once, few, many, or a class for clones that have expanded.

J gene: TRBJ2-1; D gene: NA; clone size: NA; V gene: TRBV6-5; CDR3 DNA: TGTGCCAGCAGTCTAAGACTGACCTACAATGAGCAGTTCTTC; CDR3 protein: CASSLRLTYNEQFF
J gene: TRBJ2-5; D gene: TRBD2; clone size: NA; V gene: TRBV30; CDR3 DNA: TGTGCCTGGGACGGGGGGCAAGAGACCCAGTACTTC; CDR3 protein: CAWDGGQETQYF
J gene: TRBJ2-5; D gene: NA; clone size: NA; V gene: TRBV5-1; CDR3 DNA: TGCGCCAGCAGCGCTAAAGAGACCCAGTACTTC; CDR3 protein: CASSAKETQYF
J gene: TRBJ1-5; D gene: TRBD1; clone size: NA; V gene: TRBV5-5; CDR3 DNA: TGTGCCAGCAGCCAAACAGGGGCGCAGCCCCAGCATTTT; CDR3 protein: CASSQTGAQPQHF
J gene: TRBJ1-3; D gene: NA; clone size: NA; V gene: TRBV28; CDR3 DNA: TGTGCCAGCAGTTCCGGGTCCTACTCTGGAAACACCATATATTTT; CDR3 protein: CASSSGSYSGNTIYF
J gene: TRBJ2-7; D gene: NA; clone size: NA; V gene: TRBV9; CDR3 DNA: TGTGCCAGCAGCCCCGGGGTCTCCTACGAGCAGTACTTC; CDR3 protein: CASSPGVSYEQYF
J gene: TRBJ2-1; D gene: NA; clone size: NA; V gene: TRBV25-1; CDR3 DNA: TGTGCCAGCAGTGAATCTGTTGAGCAGTTCTTC; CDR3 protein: CASSESVEQFF
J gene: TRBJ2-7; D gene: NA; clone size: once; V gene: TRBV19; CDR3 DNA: TGTGCCAGTAGTATAGTCACCGTGACAGGTACATCCTACGAGCAGTACTTC; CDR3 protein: CASSIVTVTGTSYEQYF
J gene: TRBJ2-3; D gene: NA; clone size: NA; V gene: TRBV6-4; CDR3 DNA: TGTGCCAGCAGTGACTCGGCAGGGCGAGATACGCAGTATTTT; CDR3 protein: CASSDSAGRDTQYF
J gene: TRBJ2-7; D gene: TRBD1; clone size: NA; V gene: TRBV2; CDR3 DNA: TGTGCCAGCAGTGAACGGGACAGGGCCTACGAGCAGTACTTC; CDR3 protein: CASSERDRAYEQYF
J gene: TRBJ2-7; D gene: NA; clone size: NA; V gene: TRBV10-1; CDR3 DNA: TGCGCCAGCAGTCTTCCTGGGGCCGACTACGAGCAGTACTTC; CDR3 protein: CASSLPGADYEQYF
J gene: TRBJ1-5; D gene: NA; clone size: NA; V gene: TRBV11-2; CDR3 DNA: TGTGCCAGCAGCTTAGGGGGGCGCGATGGGCCCCAGCATTTT; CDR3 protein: CASSLGGRDGPQHF
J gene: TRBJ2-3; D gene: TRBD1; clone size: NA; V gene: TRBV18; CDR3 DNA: TGTGCCAGCTCACCACGGCTACAGGGGGCTAGCACAGATACGCAGTATTTT; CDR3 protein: CASSPRLQGASTDTQYF
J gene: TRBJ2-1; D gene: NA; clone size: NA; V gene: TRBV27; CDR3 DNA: TGTGCCAGCAGGGAACAGGCGTACAATGAGCAGTTCTTC; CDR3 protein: CASREQAYNEQFF
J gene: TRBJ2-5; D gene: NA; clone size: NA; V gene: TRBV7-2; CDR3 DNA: TGTGCCAGCAGCTTGTCCCTCGACAAGGAGACCCAGTACTTC; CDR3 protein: CASSLSLDKETQYF
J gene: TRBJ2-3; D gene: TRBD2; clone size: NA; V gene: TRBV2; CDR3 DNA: TGTGCCAGCAGACAGATAGCGGGGGGGCCGGGAGATACGCAGTATTTT; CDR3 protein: CASRQIAGGPGDTQYF
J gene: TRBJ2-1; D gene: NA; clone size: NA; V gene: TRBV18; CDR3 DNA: TGTGCCAGCTCACCCCCTGGACAGAGCCGTTCCTACAATGAGCAGTTCTTC; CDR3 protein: CASSPPGQSRSYNEQFF
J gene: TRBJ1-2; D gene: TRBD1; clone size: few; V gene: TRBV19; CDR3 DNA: TGTGCCAGTAGCGATACCGGGACAGGGTCTTTTGGCTACACCTTC; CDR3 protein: CASSDTGTGSFGYTF
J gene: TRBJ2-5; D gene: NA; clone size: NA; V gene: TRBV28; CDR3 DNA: TGTGCCAGCAGTTCCCCGGTAGGGCAAGAGACCCAGTACTTC; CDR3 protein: CASSSPVGQETQYF
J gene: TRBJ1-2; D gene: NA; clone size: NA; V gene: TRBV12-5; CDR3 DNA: TGTGCTAGTGGTTTGGTTCACAGGGTTCTATATGGCTACACCTTC; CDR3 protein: CASGLVHRVLYGYTF
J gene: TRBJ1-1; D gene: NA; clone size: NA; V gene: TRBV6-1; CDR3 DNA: TGTGCCAGCAGTCCCAGTAGGGCGAACACTGAAGCTTTCTTT; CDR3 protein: CASSPSRANTEAFF
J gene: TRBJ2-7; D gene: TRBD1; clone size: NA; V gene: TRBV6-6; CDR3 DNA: TGTGCCAGCAGTTACTCTCCTCAGGGGGCAGCCTACGAGCAGTACTTC; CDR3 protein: CASSYSPQGAAYEQYF
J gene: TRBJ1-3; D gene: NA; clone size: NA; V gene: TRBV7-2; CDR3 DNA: TGTGCCAGCAGCTTAGGAGGCTCGGGGGACGGAAACACCATATATTTT; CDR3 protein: CASSLGGSGDGNTIYF
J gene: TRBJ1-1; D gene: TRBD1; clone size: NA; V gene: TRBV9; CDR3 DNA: TGTGCCAGCAGCGTAGGTCAGGGGGGACAGTCTCCTTTCTTT; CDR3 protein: CASSVGQGGQSPFF
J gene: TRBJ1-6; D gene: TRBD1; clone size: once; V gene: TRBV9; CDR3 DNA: TGTGCCAGCAGCGAGGGACAGGGGCAGTCCTATAATTCACCCCTCCACTTT; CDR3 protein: CASSEGQGQSYNSPLHF
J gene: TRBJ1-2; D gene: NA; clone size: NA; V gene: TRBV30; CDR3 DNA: TGTGCCTGGAGTGGGAGTGGAAACTATGGCTACACCTTC; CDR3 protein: CAWSGSGNYGYTF
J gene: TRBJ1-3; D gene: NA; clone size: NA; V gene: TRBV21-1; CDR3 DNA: TGTGCCAGCAGCATCGGACAGGGAGGCGGAAACACCATATATTTT; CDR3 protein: CASSIGQGGGNTIYF
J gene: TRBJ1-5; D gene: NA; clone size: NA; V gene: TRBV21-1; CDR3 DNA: TGTGCCAGCAGGAACACCCCCCCCGGTCACGCCAATCAGCCCCAGCATTTT; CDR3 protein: CASRNTPPGHANQPQHF
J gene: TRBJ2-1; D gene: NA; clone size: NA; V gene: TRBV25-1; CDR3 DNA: TGTGCCAGCAGTGACCCACGGCCGAGGGGAGGCTATGAGCAGTTCTTC; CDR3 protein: CASSDPRPRGGYEQFF
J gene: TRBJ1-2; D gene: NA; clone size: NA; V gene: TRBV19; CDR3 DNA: TGTGCCAGTAGTCGCCGGGGGGGCGCCTATGGCTACACCTTC; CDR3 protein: CASSRRGGAYGYTF
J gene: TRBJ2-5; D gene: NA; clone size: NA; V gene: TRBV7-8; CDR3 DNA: TGTGCCAGCAGCTTAGTACCGCAGGTTTTCCAAGAGACCCAGTACTTC; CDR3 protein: CASSLVPQVFQETQYF
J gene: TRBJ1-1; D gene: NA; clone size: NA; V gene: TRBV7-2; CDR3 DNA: TGTGCCAGCAGCTACAGCGCCCTAAACACTGAAGCTTTCTTT; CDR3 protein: CASSYSALNTEAFF
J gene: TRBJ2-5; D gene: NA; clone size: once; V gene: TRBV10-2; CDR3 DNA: TGCGCCAGCAGTTCAGCGGGAGAGACCCAGTACTTC; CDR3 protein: CASSSAGETQYF
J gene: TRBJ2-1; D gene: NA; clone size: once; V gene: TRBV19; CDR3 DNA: TGTGCCAGTAGTATCTGGGGTGTTGGGGGCAATGAGCAGTTCTTC; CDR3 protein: CASSIWGVGGNEQFF
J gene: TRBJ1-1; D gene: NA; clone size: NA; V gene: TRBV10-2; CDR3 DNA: TGCGCCAGCAGTGAGTCTGGCCAACTAAACACTGAAGCTTTCTTT; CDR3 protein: CASSESGQLNTEAFF
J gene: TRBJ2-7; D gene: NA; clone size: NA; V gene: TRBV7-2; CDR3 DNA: TGTGCCAGCAGCTTAATCTTGGAGGGATCCGAGCAGTACTTC; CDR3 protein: CASSLILEGSEQYF
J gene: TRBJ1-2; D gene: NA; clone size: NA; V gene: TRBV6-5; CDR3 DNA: TGTGCCAGCAGTTGGGACCGGAACTATGGCTACACCTTC; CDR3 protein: CASSWDRNYGYTF
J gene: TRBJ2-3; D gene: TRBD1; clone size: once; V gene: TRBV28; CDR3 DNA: TGTGCCAGCAAAAGACAGGGGCTAGATACGCAGTATTTT; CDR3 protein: CASKRQGLDTQYF
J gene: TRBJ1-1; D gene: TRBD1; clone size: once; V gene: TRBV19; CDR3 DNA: TGTGCCAGTAGACATGCCAGGTCCAGGGGGAGGACTGAAGCTTTCTTT; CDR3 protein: CASRHARSRGRTEAFF
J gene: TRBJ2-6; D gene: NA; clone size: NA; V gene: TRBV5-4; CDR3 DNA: TGTGCCAGCAGCTTGGTGGCTGCTGGGGCCAACGTCCTGACTTTC; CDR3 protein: CASSLVAAGANVLTF
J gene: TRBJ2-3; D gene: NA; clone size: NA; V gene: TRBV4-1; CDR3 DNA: TGCGCCAGCAGCCAAGTCCCTTCCACGGGGATGAGCACAGATACGCAGTATTTT; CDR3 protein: CASSQVPSTGMSTDTQYF
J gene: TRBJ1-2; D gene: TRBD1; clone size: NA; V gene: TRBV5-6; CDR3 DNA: TGTGCCAGCAGCGTTCCGGGACAGGGATTGGACTATGGCTACACCTTC; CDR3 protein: CASSVPGQGLDYGYTF
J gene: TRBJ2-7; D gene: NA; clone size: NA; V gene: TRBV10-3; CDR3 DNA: TGTGCCATCGGCGGGACCGAGCAGTACTTC; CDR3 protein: CAIGGTEQYF
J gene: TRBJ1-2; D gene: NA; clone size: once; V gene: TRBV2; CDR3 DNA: TGTGCCAGCAGTGGAGAGTTTAACTATGGCTACACCTTC; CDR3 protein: CASSGEFNYGYTF
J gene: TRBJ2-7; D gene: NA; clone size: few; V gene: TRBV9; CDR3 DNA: TGTGCCAGCAGCGTAGGGTACGGAGACGAGCAGTACTTC; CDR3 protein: CASSVGYGDEQYF
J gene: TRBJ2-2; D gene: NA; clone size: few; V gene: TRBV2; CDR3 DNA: TGTGCCAGCAGTTCAGGGAGGACCGGGGAGCTGTTTTTT; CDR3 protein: CASSSGRTGELFF
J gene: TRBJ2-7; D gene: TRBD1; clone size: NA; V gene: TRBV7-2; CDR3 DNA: TGTGCCAGCAGCCCTAGGACAGGGGGCTACGAGCAGTACTTC; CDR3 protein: CASSPRTGGYEQYF
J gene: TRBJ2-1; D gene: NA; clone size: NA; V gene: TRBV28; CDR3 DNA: TGTGCCAGCAGCACCTCATGGTACAATGAGCAGTTCTTC; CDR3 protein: CASSTSWYNEQFF
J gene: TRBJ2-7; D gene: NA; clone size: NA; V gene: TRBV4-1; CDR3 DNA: TGCGCCAGCAGCCAAGTTCCGATCCGCCCCGTTTACTACGAGCAGTACTTC; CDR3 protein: CASSQVPIRPVYYEQYF
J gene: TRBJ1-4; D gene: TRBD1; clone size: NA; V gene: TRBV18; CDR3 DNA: TGTGCCAGCTCACCGTCAGGGGGACAGGTCAACGAAAAACTGTTTTTT; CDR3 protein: CASSPSGGQVNEKLFF
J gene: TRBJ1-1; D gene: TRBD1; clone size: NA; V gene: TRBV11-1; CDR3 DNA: TGTGCCAGCAGCTTGATTCCGGGACAGATGGCTTTCTTT; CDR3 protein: CASSLIPGQMAFF
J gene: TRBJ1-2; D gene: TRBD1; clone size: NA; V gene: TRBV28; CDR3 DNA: TGTGCCAGCAGTTTTCAAGCAGGGGGCTATGGCTACACCTTC; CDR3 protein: CASSFQAGGYGYTF
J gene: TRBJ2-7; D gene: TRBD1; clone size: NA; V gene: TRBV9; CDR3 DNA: TGTGCCAGCAGCATCTCGCCGGGACAGGGTGCCGGCGAGCAGTACTTC; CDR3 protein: CASSISPGQGAGEQYF
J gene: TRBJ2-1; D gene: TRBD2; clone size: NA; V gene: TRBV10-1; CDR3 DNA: TGCGCCAGCAGGGCGGGAGGGCCCAACAATGAGCAGTTCTTC; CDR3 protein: CASRAGGPNNEQFF
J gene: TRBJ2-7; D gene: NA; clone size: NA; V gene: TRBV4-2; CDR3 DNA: TGTGCCAGCAGCCAAGAAGACGGCTACGAGCAGTACTTC; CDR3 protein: CASSQEDGYEQYF
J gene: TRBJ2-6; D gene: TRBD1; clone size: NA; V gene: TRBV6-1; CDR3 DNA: TGTGCCAGCAGTGAAGCGGCAGACAGGGCTGGGGCCAACGTCCTGACTTTC; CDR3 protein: CASSEAADRAGANVLTF
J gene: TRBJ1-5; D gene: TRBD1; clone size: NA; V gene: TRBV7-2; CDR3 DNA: TGTGCCAGCAGCTTAAAGACAGGGGTGGGTCAGCCCCAGCATTTT; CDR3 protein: CASSLKTGVGQPQHF
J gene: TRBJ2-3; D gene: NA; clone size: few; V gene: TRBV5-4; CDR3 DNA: TGTGCCAGCAGACCTGACAACCCCAGCACAGATACGCAGTATTTT; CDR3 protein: CASRPDNPSTDTQYF
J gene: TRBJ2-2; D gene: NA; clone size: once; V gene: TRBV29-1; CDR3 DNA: TGCAGCGTTGAACCCAGGGGCACCGGGGAGCTGTTTTTT; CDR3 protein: CSVEPRGTGELFF